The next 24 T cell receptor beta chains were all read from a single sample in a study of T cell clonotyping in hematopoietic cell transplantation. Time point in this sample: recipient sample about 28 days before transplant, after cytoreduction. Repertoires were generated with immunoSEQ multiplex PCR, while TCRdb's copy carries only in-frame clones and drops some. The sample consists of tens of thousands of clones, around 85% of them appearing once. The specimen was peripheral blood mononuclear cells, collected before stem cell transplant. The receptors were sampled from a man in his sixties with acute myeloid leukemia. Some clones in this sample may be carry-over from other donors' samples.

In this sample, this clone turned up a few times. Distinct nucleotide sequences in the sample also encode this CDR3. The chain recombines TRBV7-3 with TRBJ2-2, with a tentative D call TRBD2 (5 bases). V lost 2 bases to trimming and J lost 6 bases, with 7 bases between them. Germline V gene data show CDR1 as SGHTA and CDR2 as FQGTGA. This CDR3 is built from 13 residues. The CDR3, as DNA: TGTGCCAGCAGCTTAGGCGGGTCCGGGGAGCTGTTTTTT. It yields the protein CASSLGGSGELFF.

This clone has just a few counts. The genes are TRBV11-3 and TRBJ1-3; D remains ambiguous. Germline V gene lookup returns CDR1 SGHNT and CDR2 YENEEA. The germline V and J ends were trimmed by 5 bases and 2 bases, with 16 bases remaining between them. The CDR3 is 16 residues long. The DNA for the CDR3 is TGTGCCAGCAGCCGAGGAACCCTGGGGACTGGAAACACCATATATTTT. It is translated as CASSRGTLGTGNTIYF.

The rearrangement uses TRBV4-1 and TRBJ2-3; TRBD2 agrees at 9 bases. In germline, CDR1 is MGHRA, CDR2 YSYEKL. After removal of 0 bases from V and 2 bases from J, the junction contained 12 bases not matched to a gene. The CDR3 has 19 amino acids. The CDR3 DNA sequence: TGCGCCAGCAGCCAAGATGGTGGCTTAGGACTAGCGTTCACAGATACGCAGTATTTT. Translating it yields CASSQDGGLGLAFTDTQYF.

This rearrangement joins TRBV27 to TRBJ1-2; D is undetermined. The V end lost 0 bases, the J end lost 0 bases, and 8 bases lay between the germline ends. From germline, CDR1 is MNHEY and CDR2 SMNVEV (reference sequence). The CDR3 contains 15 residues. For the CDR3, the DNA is TGTGCCAGCAGTTTATCTAGGAGGGCTAACTATGGCTACACCTTC. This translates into CASSLSRRANYGYTF.

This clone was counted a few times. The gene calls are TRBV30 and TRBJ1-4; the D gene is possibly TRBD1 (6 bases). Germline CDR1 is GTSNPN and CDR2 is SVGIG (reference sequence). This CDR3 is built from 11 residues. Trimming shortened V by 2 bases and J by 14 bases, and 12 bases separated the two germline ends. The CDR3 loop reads CAWSTGGTLFF. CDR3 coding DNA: TGTGCCTGGAGTACTGGGGGCACGCTGTTTTTT.

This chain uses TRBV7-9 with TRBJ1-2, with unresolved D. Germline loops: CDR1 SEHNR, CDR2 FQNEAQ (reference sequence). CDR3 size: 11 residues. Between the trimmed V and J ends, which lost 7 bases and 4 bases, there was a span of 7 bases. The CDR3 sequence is CASTQSYGYTF. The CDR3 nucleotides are TGTGCCAGCACCCAAAGCTATGGCTACACCTTC.

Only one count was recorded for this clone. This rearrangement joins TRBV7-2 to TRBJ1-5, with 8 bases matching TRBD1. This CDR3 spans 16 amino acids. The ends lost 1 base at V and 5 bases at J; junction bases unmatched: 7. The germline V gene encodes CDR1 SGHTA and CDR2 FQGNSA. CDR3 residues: CASSLGGTGVYQPQHF. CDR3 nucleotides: TGTGCCAGCAGCTTAGGGGGGACAGGCGTCTATCAGCCCCAGCATTTT.

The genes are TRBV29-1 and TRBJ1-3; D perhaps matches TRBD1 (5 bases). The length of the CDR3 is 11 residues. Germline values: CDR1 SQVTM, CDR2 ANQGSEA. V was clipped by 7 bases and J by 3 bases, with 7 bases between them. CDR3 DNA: TGCAGCGGGCAGGGTGGAAACACCATATATTTT. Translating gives CSGQGGNTIYF.

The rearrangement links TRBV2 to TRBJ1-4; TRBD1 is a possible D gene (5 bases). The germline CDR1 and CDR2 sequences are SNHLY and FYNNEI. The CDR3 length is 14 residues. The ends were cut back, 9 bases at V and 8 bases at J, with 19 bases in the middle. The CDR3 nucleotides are TGTGCCAGTACCCTAGGGGTTAACGTGGAAAAACTGTTTTTT. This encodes CASTLGVNVEKLFF.

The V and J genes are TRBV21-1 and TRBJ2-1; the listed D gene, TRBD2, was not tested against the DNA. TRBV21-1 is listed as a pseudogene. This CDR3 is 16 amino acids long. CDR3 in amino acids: CASSIRLAGTYNEQFF. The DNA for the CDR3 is TGTGCCAGCAGCATACGACTAGCGGGGACTTACAATGAGCAGTTCTTC.

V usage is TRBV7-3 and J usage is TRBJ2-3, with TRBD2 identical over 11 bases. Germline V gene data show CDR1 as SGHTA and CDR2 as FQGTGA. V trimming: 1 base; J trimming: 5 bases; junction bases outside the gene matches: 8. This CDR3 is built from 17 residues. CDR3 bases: TGTGCCAGCAGCTTAAGGCTAGCGGGGGGCCCGGGAGATACGCAGTATTTT. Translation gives CASSLRLAGGPGDTQYF.

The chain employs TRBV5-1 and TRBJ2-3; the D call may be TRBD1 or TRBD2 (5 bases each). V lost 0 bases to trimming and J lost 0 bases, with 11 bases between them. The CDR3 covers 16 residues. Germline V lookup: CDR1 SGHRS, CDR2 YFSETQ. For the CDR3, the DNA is TGCGCCAGCAGCTTGGGGTTTGAGGGGAGCACAGATACGCAGTATTTT. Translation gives CASSLGFEGSTDTQYF.

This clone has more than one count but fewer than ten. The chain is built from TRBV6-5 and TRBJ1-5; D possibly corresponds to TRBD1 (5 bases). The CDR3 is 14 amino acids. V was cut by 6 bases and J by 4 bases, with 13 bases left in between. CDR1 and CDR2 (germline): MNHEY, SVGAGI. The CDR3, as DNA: TGTGCCAGCAGAACGGCGGCAGGGAATCAGCCCCAGCATTTT. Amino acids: CASRTAAGNQPQHF.

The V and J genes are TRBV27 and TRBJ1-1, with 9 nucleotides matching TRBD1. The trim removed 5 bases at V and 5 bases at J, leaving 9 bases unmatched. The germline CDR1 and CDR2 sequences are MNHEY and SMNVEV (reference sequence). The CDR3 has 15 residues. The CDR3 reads CASSPPGTGRTEAFF. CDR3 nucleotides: TGTGCCAGCAGTCCCCCCGGGACAGGGAGAACTGAAGCTTTCTTT.

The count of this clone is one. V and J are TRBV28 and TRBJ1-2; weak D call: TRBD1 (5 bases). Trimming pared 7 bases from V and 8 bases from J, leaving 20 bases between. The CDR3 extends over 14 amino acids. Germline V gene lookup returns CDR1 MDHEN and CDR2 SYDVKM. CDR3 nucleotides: TGTGCCAGCAATAGCGTCCAGGGTTTATCGGGCTACACCTTC. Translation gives CASNSVQGLSGYTF.

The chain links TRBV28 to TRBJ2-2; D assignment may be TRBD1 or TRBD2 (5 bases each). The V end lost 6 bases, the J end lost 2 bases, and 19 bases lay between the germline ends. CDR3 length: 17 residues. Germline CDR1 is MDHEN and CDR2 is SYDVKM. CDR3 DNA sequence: TGTGCCAGCAGGTCCGGGACCGGAGAGGGAAACACCGGGGAGCTGTTTTTT. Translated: CASRSGTGEGNTGELFF.

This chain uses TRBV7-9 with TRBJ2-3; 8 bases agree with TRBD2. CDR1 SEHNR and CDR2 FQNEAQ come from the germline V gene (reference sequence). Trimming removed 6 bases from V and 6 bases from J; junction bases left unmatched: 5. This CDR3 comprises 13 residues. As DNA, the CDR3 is TGTGCCAGCAGAGCGGGGGCAGGGGATACGCAGTATTTT. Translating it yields CASRAGAGDTQYF.

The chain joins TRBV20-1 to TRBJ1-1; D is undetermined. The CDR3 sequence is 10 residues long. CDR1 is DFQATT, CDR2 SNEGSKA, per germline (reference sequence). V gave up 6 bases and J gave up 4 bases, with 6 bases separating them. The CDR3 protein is CSAGRTEAFF. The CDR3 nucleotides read TGCAGTGCGGGCCGCACTGAAGCTTTCTTT.

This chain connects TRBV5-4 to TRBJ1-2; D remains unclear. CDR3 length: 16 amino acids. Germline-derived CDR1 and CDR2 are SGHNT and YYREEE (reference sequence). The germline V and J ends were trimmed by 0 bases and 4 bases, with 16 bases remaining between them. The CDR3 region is CASSLAKGPIFYGYTF. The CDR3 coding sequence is TGTGCCAGCAGCTTGGCCAAGGGCCCGATCTTCTATGGCTACACCTTC.

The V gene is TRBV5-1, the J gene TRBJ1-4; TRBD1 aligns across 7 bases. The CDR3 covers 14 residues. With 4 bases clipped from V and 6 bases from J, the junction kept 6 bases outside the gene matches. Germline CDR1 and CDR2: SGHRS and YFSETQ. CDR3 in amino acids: CASSVDRVDEKLFF. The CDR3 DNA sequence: TGCGCCAGCAGCGTCGACAGGGTTGATGAAAAACTGTTTTTT.

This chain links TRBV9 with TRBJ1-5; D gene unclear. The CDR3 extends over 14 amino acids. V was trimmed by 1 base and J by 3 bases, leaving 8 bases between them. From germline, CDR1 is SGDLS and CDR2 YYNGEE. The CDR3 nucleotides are TGTGCCAGCAGCGTAAAAGGTGACAATCAGCCCCAGCATTTT. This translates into CASSVKGDNQPQHF.

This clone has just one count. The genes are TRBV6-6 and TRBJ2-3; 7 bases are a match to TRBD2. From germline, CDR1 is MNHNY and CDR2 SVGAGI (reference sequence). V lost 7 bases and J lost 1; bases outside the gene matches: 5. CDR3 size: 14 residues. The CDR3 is CASTPGLRTDTQYF. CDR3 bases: TGTGCCAGCACCCCGGGACTACGCACAGATACGCAGTATTTT.

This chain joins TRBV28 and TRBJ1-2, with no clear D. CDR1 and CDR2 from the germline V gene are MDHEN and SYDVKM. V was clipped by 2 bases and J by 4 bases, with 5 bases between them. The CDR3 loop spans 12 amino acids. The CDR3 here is CASSLAGYGYTF. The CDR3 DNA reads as TGTGCCAGCAGTTTAGCAGGCTATGGCTACACCTTC.

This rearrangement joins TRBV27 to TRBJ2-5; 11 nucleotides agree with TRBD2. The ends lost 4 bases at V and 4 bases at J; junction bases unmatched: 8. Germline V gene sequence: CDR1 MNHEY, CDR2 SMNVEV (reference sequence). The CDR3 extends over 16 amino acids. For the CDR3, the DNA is TGTGCCAGCAGTTCGACTAGCGGGAACAGGGGAGAGACCCAGTACTTC. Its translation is CASSSTSGNRGETQYF.